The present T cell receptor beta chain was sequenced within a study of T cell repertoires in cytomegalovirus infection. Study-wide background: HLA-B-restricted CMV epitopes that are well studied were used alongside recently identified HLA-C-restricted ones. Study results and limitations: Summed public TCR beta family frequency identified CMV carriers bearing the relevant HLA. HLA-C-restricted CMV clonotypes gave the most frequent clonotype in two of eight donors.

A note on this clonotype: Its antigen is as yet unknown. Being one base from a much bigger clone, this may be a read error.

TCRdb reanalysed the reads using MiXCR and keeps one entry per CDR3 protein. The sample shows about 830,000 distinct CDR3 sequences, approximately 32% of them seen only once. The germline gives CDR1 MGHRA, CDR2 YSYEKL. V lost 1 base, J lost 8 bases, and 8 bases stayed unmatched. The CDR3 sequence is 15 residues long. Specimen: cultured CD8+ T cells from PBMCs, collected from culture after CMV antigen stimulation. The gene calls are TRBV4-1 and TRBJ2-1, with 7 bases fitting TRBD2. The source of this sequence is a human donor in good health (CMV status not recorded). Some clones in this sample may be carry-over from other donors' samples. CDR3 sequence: CASSQVGTNSDEQFF. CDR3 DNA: TGCGCCAGCAGCCAAGTTGGGACTAATTCCGATGAGCAGTTCTTC.